These T cell receptor beta chains were read from a single sample in a study of cytomegalovirus exposure and HLA in healthy donors. Measured with immunoSEQ multiplex PCR; TCRdb has only the in-frame clones, and not every one. This table has approximately 160,000 clones, 68% appearing once. The sequencing input was PBMCs. These TCRs come from a young woman in good health and CMV-seropositive. Both conserved end residues are trimmed from each CDR3. The order of the fields is J gene, V gene, CDR3 protein.

J gene: TRBJ2-2; V gene: TRBV25-1; CDR3 protein: ASSEYGGSVQAGELF
J gene: TRBJ2-2; V gene: TRBV11-3; CDR3 protein: ASSDGANTGELF
J gene: TRBJ1-2; V gene: TRBV27; CDR3 protein: ASGFEGQANYGYT
J gene: TRBJ2-7; V gene: TRBV11-2; CDR3 protein: ASSLGSPPPD
J gene: NA; V gene: TRBV27; CDR3 protein: ASSPLGPYEQY
J gene: TRBJ2-3; V gene: TRBV10-1; CDR3 protein: ATPAAGGPEETQY
J gene: TRBJ2-1; V gene: TRBV19; CDR3 protein: ASSIVLAGPAEQF
J gene: TRBJ2-7; V gene: TRBV19; CDR3 protein: ASSHLSPGQGSMEQY
J gene: TRBJ2-7; V gene: TRBV5-1; CDR3 protein: ASSPSGLAGIYEQY
J gene: TRBJ1-1; V gene: TRBV18; CDR3 protein: ASSLLTTALNTEAF
J gene: TRBJ2-5; V gene: TRBV7-3; CDR3 protein: ASSPDRGETQY
J gene: TRBJ1-2; V gene: TRBV2; CDR3 protein: ASSVDRDMNGYT
J gene: TRBJ1-2; V gene: TRBV27; CDR3 protein: ASSPHFGGYT
J gene: TRBJ2-7; V gene: TRBV15; CDR3 protein: ATSRDYTGTSGRPQY
J gene: TRBJ2-1; V gene: TRBV19; CDR3 protein: ASIRGGRSDEQF
J gene: NA; V gene: TRBV7-2; CDR3 protein: ASSNQAGNYEQY
J gene: TRBJ2-7; V gene: TRBV6-1; CDR3 protein: ASNQGLIYEQY
J gene: TRBJ1-4; V gene: TRBV27; CDR3 protein: ASSLGSRGREKLF
J gene: TRBJ2-1; V gene: TRBV28; CDR3 protein: ASTLGPSGDNEQF
J gene: TRBJ2-1; V gene: TRBV27; CDR3 protein: ASSSGLAGVGEQF
J gene: TRBJ1-1; V gene: TRBV6-6; CDR3 protein: ASSERTGPNTEAF
J gene: TRBJ2-2; V gene: TRBV7-7; CDR3 protein: ASSPGPGELF
J gene: TRBJ1-1; V gene: TRBV30; CDR3 protein: AWDRENTEAF
J gene: TRBJ2-3; V gene: TRBV5-1; CDR3 protein: ASSFGGTTDTQY
J gene: TRBJ2-7; V gene: TRBV10-3; CDR3 protein: AISESGAYEQY
J gene: TRBJ1-4; V gene: TRBV27; CDR3 protein: ASSPSGATNEKLF
J gene: TRBJ1-1; V gene: TRBV7-9; CDR3 protein: ASSPETRSTEAF
J gene: TRBJ2-1; V gene: TRBV4-1; CDR3 protein: ASSRAGGFYNEQF
J gene: TRBJ1-1; V gene: TRBV6-5; CDR3 protein: ASSQPGRGAEAF
J gene: TRBJ1-1; V gene: TRBV6-1; CDR3 protein: AITPTGLGAEAF
J gene: TRBJ2-3; V gene: TRBV14; CDR3 protein: ASSQVAGGPTQY
J gene: TRBJ2-7; V gene: TRBV27; CDR3 protein: ASSSAPTGSYEQY
J gene: TRBJ1-3; V gene: TRBV15; CDR3 protein: ATSRDLIWATTGNTIY
J gene: TRBJ1-2; V gene: TRBV19; CDR3 protein: ASSIDVWDRAVGGYT
J gene: TRBJ2-1; V gene: TRBV28; CDR3 protein: ASSLMGSGRDEQF
J gene: TRBJ1-2; V gene: TRBV21-1; CDR3 protein: ASSKAEGKFPGYT
J gene: TRBJ2-1; V gene: TRBV29-1; CDR3 protein: SVEDRSAGGPSNEQF
J gene: TRBJ2-5; V gene: TRBV18; CDR3 protein: ASSPELRQVETQY
J gene: TRBJ1-5; V gene: TRBV28; CDR3 protein: ASSWRDRIQPQH
J gene: TRBJ2-3; V gene: TRBV7-9; CDR3 protein: ASSFGRGTDTQY
J gene: TRBJ2-2; V gene: TRBV9; CDR3 protein: ASSVGGWNTGELF
J gene: TRBJ1-1; V gene: TRBV5-4; CDR3 protein: ASSSNQQGAEAF
J gene: TRBJ1-6; V gene: TRBV4-2; CDR3 protein: ASSHAVEAVSLLSPLH
J gene: TRBJ2-3; V gene: TRBV5-1; CDR3 protein: ASSFGQGGDTQY
J gene: TRBJ1-2; V gene: TRBV6-6; CDR3 protein: ASSLGPTGLRGYT
J gene: NA; V gene: TRBV2; CDR3 protein: AGQGTLSYEQY
J gene: TRBJ2-7; V gene: TRBV11-3; CDR3 protein: ASSFGQAYEQY
J gene: TRBJ1-1; V gene: TRBV2; CDR3 protein: ASSPDSLNTEAF
J gene: TRBJ1-1; V gene: TRBV27; CDR3 protein: ASSLARGAFYTEAF
J gene: NA; V gene: TRBV19; CDR3 protein: ASSIGTSGTVGYEQY
J gene: TRBJ1-1; V gene: TRBV2; CDR3 protein: ASSELTGANTEAF
J gene: TRBJ2-3; V gene: TRBV7-2; CDR3 protein: ASSFRQSTDTQY
J gene: TRBJ2-1; V gene: TRBV27; CDR3 protein: ASSKAVRLGPRDNEQF
J gene: TRBJ1-1; V gene: TRBV29-1; CDR3 protein: SGSQVNTEAF
J gene: TRBJ1-2; V gene: TRBV19; CDR3 protein: ASTQQGVDYGYT